This T cell receptor beta chain was recorded in a study of shared clonotypes between healthy human individuals. Sequencing was performed with immunoSEQ multiplex PCR; in TCRdb, only in-frame clones are kept and a portion is missing. The sample includes 2.3 million or so clones, approximately 93% seen only once; the top ten take 0.39%. This CDR3 spans 14 amino acids. The V and J ends lost 4 bases and 8 bases respectively, with 15 bases between them. Germline CDR1 and CDR2: MNHEY and SVGAGI. Sample: naive CD4+ T cells from PBMCs. Subset meaning: CD45RA+ positively selected. The TCR originated in a man aged 18-30 years in good health. Some clones in this sample may be carry-over from other donors' samples. This chain joins TRBV6-5 and TRBJ2-1, with D perhaps matching TRBD2 (6 bases). CDR3 protein: CASSLSGARYEQFF. The CDR3 coding sequence is TGTGCCAGCAGTTTATCGGGAGCCAGATATGAGCAGTTCTTC.